This TCR beta chain is drawn from a study of tumor-infiltrating lymphocytes in primary liver carcinoma. On this clonotype itself: Its specificity is unknown. A read error may account for a junction end that differs from germline.

The input was 450 to 550 ng total RNA; TCR beta cDNA was made from it with a constant-region primer. For TCR beta, libraries were produced by three nested multiplex PCR rounds using slightly modified ARM-PCR. TRBV1-TRBV30 forward primers paired with a C-beta reverse primer drove the first two PCR rounds, 10 cycles each. Via MiXCR, TCRdb re-called the multiplex PCR reads, giving one row per CDR3 protein. There are about 190,000 distinct CDR3 sequences in the sample; 70% to 90% occur only once, and 15% to 20% lies in the top ten. The CDR3 consists of 21 residues. Germline CDR1 reads MGHRA; CDR2 reads YSYEKL. General observations from the study: No more than about 8-24% of top clones could be seen in all five tumor regions.

From roughly 20-30 mg of unsorted bulk tissue, DNA and RNA were co-extracted together. Through surgical resection, the patients' primary liver carcinoma was treated. Separate regions, five per tumor, were sampled. Material for sequencing was tumor tissue from primary liver carcinoma. V gene TRBV4-1 combines with J gene TRBJ2-2; 13 nucleotides line up with TRBD2. The TCR originated in a middle-aged man with primary liver carcinoma and hepatitis B virus infection. The CDR3 is CVSIQDFVGLAGAPGAGELFF. CDR3 DNA: TGCGTCAGCATCCAAGATTTCGTAGGACTAGCGGGAGCCCCGGGGGCCGGGGAGCTGTTTTTT.